These 13 T cell receptor beta chains came from one sample sequenced in a study of blood T cell repertoires in COVID-19. TCRdb keeps only in-frame clones here, not all; method: immunoSEQ multiplex PCR. The sample yields 180,000 or so clones, roughly 84% seen once. What was sequenced was PBMCs or T cells enriched from blood (not recorded which). These receptors were collected from a woman aged 60 to 75 who had recovered from COVID-19.

V usage is TRBV27 and J usage is TRBJ2-7; D gene ambiguous. With 6 bases removed from V and 6 bases from J, the gap between germline ends came to 9 bases. CDR1 and CDR2 from the germline V gene are MNHEY and SMNVEV (reference sequence). This CDR3 has 11 amino acids. CDR3 sequence reads: CASRHASEQYF. The CDR3 DNA reads as TGTGCCAGCAGACACGCTAGCGAGCAGTACTTC.

This chain links TRBV5-5 with TRBJ1-4; 7 bases agree with TRBD1. The CDR3 contains 16 residues. CDR1 and CDR2 from the germline V gene are SGHKS and YYEKEE (reference sequence). With 2 bases clipped from V and 0 bases from J, the junction kept 4 bases outside the gene matches. CDR3 protein: CASSFQQGATNEKLFF. For the CDR3, the DNA is TGTGCCAGCAGCTTCCAGCAGGGGGCAACTAATGAAAAACTGTTTTTT.

The V call is TRBV7-9, the J call TRBJ2-3, with TRBD2 identical over 7 bases. Unmatched junction bases numbered 7, after V lost 8 bases and J lost 2 bases. CDR1 and CDR2 (germline): SEHNR, FQNEAQ (reference sequence). This CDR3 is built from 14 residues. The CDR3 nucleotides read TGTGCCAGCGCCCTGGGGGGGTCCACAGATACGCAGTATTTT. As protein: CASALGGSTDTQYF.

V is TRBV5-1 and J is TRBJ2-3; 7 bases are shared with TRBD2. The length of the CDR3 is 15 residues. Germline V lookup: CDR1 SGHRS, CDR2 YFSETQ. V dropped 4 bases and J dropped 0; count of bases not matched to a gene: 5. The CDR3 region is CASSPTSTSTDTQYF. The DNA for the CDR3 is TGCGCCAGCAGCCCGACTAGCACTAGCACAGATACGCAGTATTTT.

The chain employs TRBV6-5 and TRBJ2-7, with 12 positions matching TRBD2. The ends lost 2 bases at V and 5 bases at J; junction bases unmatched: 7. Germline CDR1 MNHEY, CDR2 SVGAGI. This CDR3 spans 16 amino acids. The CDR3 DNA sequence: TGTGCCAGCAGTTACACCCTAGCGGGGGGGCTCCACGAGCAGTACTTC. Amino acids: CASSYTLAGGLHEQYF.

The chain combines TRBV2 with TRBJ1-2, with 9 bases matching TRBD1. Unmatched junction bases numbered 4, after V lost 0 bases and J lost 2 bases. Germline lookup yields CDR1 SNHLY and CDR2 FYNNEI. This CDR3 contains 16 residues. CDR3 loop: CASSEARQGVNYGYTF. For the CDR3, the DNA is TGTGCCAGCAGTGAAGCGAGACAGGGGGTCAACTATGGCTACACCTTC.

The chain recombines TRBV3-1 (or the pseudogene TRBV3-2) with TRBJ1-1, with D tentatively TRBD1 (6 bases). Germline V gene sequence: CDR1 LGHDT, CDR2 YNNKEL (reference sequence). This CDR3 spans 13 amino acids. V dropped 4 bases and J dropped 8 bases, with 14 bases sitting between them. The CDR3 DNA sequence: TGTGCCAGCAGCCCTAGTAGGACAGCAGAAGCTTTCTTT. Translating it yields CASSPSRTAEAFF.

The rearrangement uses TRBV4-2 and TRBJ2-7; TRBD2 aligns across 11 bases. The germline CDR1 and CDR2 sequences are LGHNA and YNFKEQ. V shed 1 base, J shed 4 bases, and the junction held 6 bases outside the gene matches. The CDR3 totals 16 residues. CDR3 nucleotides: TGTGCCAGCAGCCAAGGAGCTAGCGGGGGGAAATACGAGCAGTACTTC. This sequence encodes CASSQGASGGKYEQYF.

V usage is TRBV6-6 and J usage is TRBJ2-7; the match to TRBD2 covers 9 bases. This CDR3 contains 15 residues. Germline values: CDR1 MNHNY, CDR2 SVGAGI (reference sequence). With V trimmed by 6 bases and J by 0 bases, 6 bases remained unmatched. As DNA, the CDR3 is TGTGCCAGCAGCCCAATAGCGGGGGACTCCTACGAGCAGTACTTC. It translates to CASSPIAGDSYEQYF.

The V call is TRBV19, the J call TRBJ1-2; the match to TRBD1 covers 8 bases. The germline V gene has CDR1 LNHDA and CDR2 SQIVND (reference sequence). The trim removed 5 bases at V and 9 bases at J, leaving 8 bases unmatched. This CDR3 comprises 13 residues. The CDR3 bases are TGTGCCAGTAGTCCCAGGCAGGGGGCTAGCTACACCTTC. Encoded protein: CASSPRQGASYTF.

The chain uses TRBV10-2 and TRBJ1-5; D not certain. Per the germline V gene, CDR1 is WSHSY and CDR2 is SAAADI. This CDR3 is built from 12 residues. The V and J ends lost 1 base and 9 bases respectively, with 7 bases between them. The CDR3 spells CASSELSLPQHF. The CDR3 DNA follows: TGCGCCAGCAGTGAGTTGTCACTGCCCCAGCATTTT.

This clone was recorded once. Written as DNA, the CDR3 is TGTGCCAGCAGCTTAGCCCACTTGGAGGGAGGGCATCGTGAGCAGTTCTTC. It translates to CASSLAHLEGGHREQFF. The V and J genes are TRBV7-3 and TRBJ2-1; 7 nucleotides line up with TRBD2. J was trimmed by 9 bases and V by 2 bases; bases with no gene match: 16. The germline gives CDR1 SGHTA, CDR2 FQGTGA. The CDR3 runs to 17 residues.

This chain connects TRBV18 to TRBJ2-1; TRBD1 agrees at 10 bases. Germline CDR1 KGHSH, CDR2 LQKENI. J gave up 7 bases and V 2 bases, and 11 bases lay outside the gene matches. The CDR3 is made up of 17 amino acids. CDR3 loop: CASSPYVTGQGTNEQFF. In DNA, the CDR3 is TGTGCCAGCTCACCATACGTTACGGGACAGGGGACGAATGAGCAGTTCTTC.